Below, 3 T cell receptor beta chains from the same sample are listed, as sequenced in a study of cytomegalovirus exposure and HLA in healthy donors. This PCR relied on a set of 60 Vbeta primers and 13 Jbeta primers. Assay: immunoSEQ multiplex PCR; the TCRdb copy retains only in-frame clones and omits some. There are 90,000 to 150,000 clones in the sample; roughly 87% occur only once, and around 1.5% lies in the top ten. The sample taken for sequencing was PBMCs. These receptors were collected from a woman aged 18 to 35 in good health and CMV-seronegative.

The CDR3 spells CASSLDRYGYTF. The CDR3 DNA follows: TGTGCCAGCAGCTTGGACAGATATGGCTACACCTTC. The V call is TRBV5-6, the J call TRBJ1-2; the D is unclear. The CDR3 totals 12 residues. Germline CDR1 SGHDT, CDR2 YYEEEE. Deletions cut 0 bases from V and 5 bases from J, with 5 bases between.

The rearrangement links TRBV23-1 to TRBJ1-1; 8 bases align to TRBD1. Being an ORF, TRBV23-1 has a function that is uncertain. This CDR3 comprises 15 residues. After removal of 2 bases from V and 5 bases from J, the junction contained 7 bases not matched to a gene. CDR3 loop: CASSQGTGFGTEAFF. CDR3 coding DNA: TGCGCCAGCAGTCAAGGGACAGGATTTGGTACTGAAGCTTTCTTT.

The chain joins TRBV11-2 to TRBJ1-1; D is possibly TRBD1 (6 bases). CDR1 and CDR2 from the germline V gene are SGHAT and FQNNGV. The CDR3 sequence is 15 residues long. The V and J ends lost 6 bases and 1 base respectively, with 15 bases between them. CDR3 sequence reads: CASRMTGHSNTEAFF. The DNA of the CDR3 is TGTGCCAGCAGGATGACGGGACACTCGAACACTGAAGCTTTCTTT.